The 25 T cell receptor beta chains reported below all come from one sample, sequenced in a study of blood T cells in healthy people across ages. Alongside a J-beta primer mix, a sample-barcoded 5' primer served in a second PCR lasting roughly 6 to 11 cycles. TCRdb re-called the 5' RACE reads with MiXCR, one entry per CDR3 protein. The sample has around 1,600,000 distinct CDR3 sequences, approximately 43% seen once. The sample consisted of blood. The receptor source for this set is a woman younger than 30 in good health.

This clonotype showed up just a few times. This chain connects TRBV18 to TRBJ2-5; D call uncertain. CDR3 length: 14 amino acids. Germline V gene data show CDR1 as KGHSH and CDR2 as LQKENI. V was shortened by 3 bases and J by 1 base, with 9 bases between the two germline ends. For the CDR3, the DNA is TGTGCCAGCTCACCTGGAATAACCCAAGAGACCCAGTACTTC. Protein sequence: CASSPGITQETQYF.

The V and J genes are TRBV5-1 and TRBJ2-1, with 7 bases fitting TRBD2. Germline trimming cut 0 bases from V and 1 base from J; bases unmatched to any gene: 7. CDR3 size: 17 residues. The germline gives CDR1 SGHRS, CDR2 YFSETQ. The CDR3 DNA reads as TGCGCCAGCAGCTTGGGACTAGCTGACGTATCCTACAATGAGCAGTTCTTC. This gives the protein CASSLGLADVSYNEQFF.

This clonotype has only one observation. The chain links TRBV5-1 to TRBJ2-5, with a tentative D call TRBD1 (6 bases). The J call is doubtful: the DNA matches TRBJ2-7 better. Per germline, CDR1 SGHRS and CDR2 YFSETQ. The CDR3 totals 15 residues. DNA of the CDR3: TGCGCCAGCAGCCCGTCGGGACACCAGGGCCTCGAGCAGTACTTC. Translating it yields CASSPSGHQGLEQYF.

This clonotype was found a few times. V usage is TRBV7-9 and J usage is TRBJ2-7; the D gene is possibly TRBD2 (5 bases). CDR3 size: 15 residues. The germline V gene encodes CDR1 SEHNR and CDR2 FQNEAQ (reference sequence). Trimming stripped 5 bases from V and 0 bases from J, with 14 bases between. The CDR3 region is CASSGSGSSSYEQYF. The DNA of the CDR3 is TGTGCCAGCAGCGGTTCGGGGAGCAGCTCCTACGAGCAGTACTTC.

Written as DNA, the CDR3 is TGCAGTGCTGAGAGAAAGGACAGGGGTGGCGGGAGGAGCTCCTACAATGAGCAGTTCTTC. The encoded protein is CSAERKDRGGGRSSYNEQFF. V gene TRBV20-1 combines with J gene TRBJ2-1; D is perhaps TRBD1 (9 bases). The germline V gene encodes CDR1 DFQATT and CDR2 SNEGSKA (reference sequence). V dropped 5 bases and J dropped 0 bases, with 29 bases sitting between them. This CDR3 is 20 amino acids long.

The J gene is TRBJ1-2, the V gene TRBV7-9; TRBD1 matches at 9 bases. This CDR3 is 15 amino acids long. V lost 4 bases, J lost 4 bases, and 7 bases stayed unmatched. Germline V lookup: CDR1 SEHNR, CDR2 FQNEAQ (reference sequence). CDR3 amino acids: CASSWHRDRVYGYTF. Here the CDR3 DNA reads TGTGCCAGCAGCTGGCATCGGGACAGGGTCTATGGCTACACCTTC. Based on the CDR3 plus reference TRBV7-9 and TRBJ1-2, the full variable domain is DTGVSQNPRHKITKRGQNVTFRCDPISEHNRLYWYRQTLGQGPEFLTYFQNEAQLEKSRLLSDRFSAERPKGSFSTLEIQRTEQGDSAMYLCASSWHRDRVYGYTFGSGTRLTVV.

This chain links TRBV28 with TRBJ2-5; no reliable D call. Germline loops: CDR1 MDHEN, CDR2 SYDVKM. The CDR3 totals 12 residues. Trimming stripped 6 bases from V and 4 bases from J, with 9 bases between. The CDR3 nucleotides are TGTGCCAGCAGCTTCATCGGAGAGACCCAGTACTTC. Its protein is CASSFIGETQYF. The variable domain in full, with the rest retrieved from reference TRBV28 and TRBJ2-5, is DVKVTQSSRYLVKRTGEKVFLECVQDMDHENMFWYRQDPGLGLRLIYFSYDVKMKEKGDIPEGYSVSREKKERFSLILESASTNQTSMYLCASSFIGETQYFGPGTRLLVL.

The chain joins TRBV9 to TRBJ1-1; 8 bases fit TRBD1. Germline V CDR1 and CDR2: SGDLS, YYNGEE. Trimming cost V 3 bases and J 2 bases; bases outside gene matches: 6. This CDR3 has 15 residues. CDR3 protein: CASSAHRGVNTEAFF. The CDR3 DNA reads TGTGCCAGCAGCGCACACAGGGGGGTCAACACTGAAGCTTTCTTT.

This chain connects TRBV20-1 to TRBJ1-5; 8 positions agree with TRBD1. With 2 bases clipped from V and 5 bases from J, the junction kept 5 bases outside the gene matches. CDR1 DFQATT and CDR2 SNEGSKA come from the germline V gene (reference sequence). This CDR3 region has 14 residues. The CDR3 sequence: CSARNRQGYQPQHF. The DNA for the CDR3 is TGCAGTGCTAGAAATCGACAGGGGTATCAGCCCCAGCATTTT.

This rearrangement joins TRBV20-1 to TRBJ2-3; 11 nucleotides agree with TRBD2. With 0 bases clipped from V and 8 bases from J, the junction kept 13 bases outside the gene matches. Germline loops: CDR1 DFQATT, CDR2 SNEGSKA (reference sequence). This CDR3 is built from 17 residues. The CDR3: CSARDYNYSGRASTQYF. CDR3 sequence (DNA): TGCAGTGCTAGAGACTACAATTATAGCGGGAGGGCCAGTACGCAGTATTTT.

The genes are TRBV3-1 and TRBJ1-2, with TRBD1 as a possible D gene (5 bases). Germline V gene lookup returns CDR1 LGHDT and CDR2 YNNKEL (reference sequence). V was trimmed by 4 bases and J by 6 bases, leaving 12 bases between them. This CDR3 has 13 residues. CDR3 DNA sequence: TGTGCCAGCAGCCGCCCAGGGCAGGATGGCTACACCTTC. Translation: CASSRPGQDGYTF.

J is TRBJ2-3 and V is TRBV7-2; D not resolved. The length of the CDR3 is 13 residues. Germline V gene data show CDR1 as SGHTA and CDR2 as FQGNSA. V was cut by 5 bases and J by 2 bases, with 8 bases left in between. The CDR3 DNA follows: TGTGCCAGCAGCATAACCACCACAGATACGCAGTATTTT. Amino acids: CASSITTTDTQYF.

As to this clonotype: Relative to the germline gene, one junction end is altered; a read error may explain this. The V and J genes are TRBV4-3 and TRBJ2-3; possibly TRBD2 for D (5 bases). The CDR3 length is 15 residues. Germline V lookup: CDR1 LGHNA, CDR2 YSLEER. Here the CDR3 reads CASSQLRGATDKQYF. Here the CDR3 DNA reads TGCGCCAGCAGCCAACTTCGGGGAGCCACAGATAAGCAGTATTTT.

This clonotype was counted between two and nine times. The rearrangement links TRBV27 to TRBJ2-1; 13 bases line up with TRBD2. Per the germline V gene, CDR1 is MNHEY and CDR2 is SMNVEV (reference sequence). The CDR3 sequence is 15 residues long. The ends lost 3 bases at V and 7 bases at J; junction bases unmatched: 3. The CDR3 sequence: CASSFTSGGGNEQFF. CDR3 nucleotides: TGTGCCAGCAGTTTTACTAGCGGGGGGGGGAATGAGCAGTTCTTC.

This chain joins TRBV7-2 and TRBJ1-1; D may be TRBD1 (5 bases). The CDR3 extends over 13 amino acids. Trimming cost V 4 bases and J 3 bases, with 9 bases left between them. Germline values: CDR1 SGHTA, CDR2 FQGNSA. The CDR3 DNA is TGTGCCAGCAGCTCACAGGTGTACACTGAAGCTTTCTTT. Protein sequence: CASSSQVYTEAFF.

The V and J genes are TRBV20-1 and TRBJ2-3; a weak D match, TRBD2 (6 bases). Trimming removed 0 bases from V and 2 bases from J, with 12 bases in between. CDR3 length equals 15 residues. In germline, CDR1 is DFQATT, CDR2 SNEGSKA (reference sequence). This chain's CDR3 is CSARDHGGDTDTQYF. The CDR3 nucleotides are TGCAGTGCTAGAGATCACGGGGGAGACACAGATACGCAGTATTTT.

This sequence joins TRBV7-3 and TRBJ2-2; D gene uncertain. The CDR3 covers 14 residues. V was trimmed by 2 bases and J by 2 bases, leaving 6 bases between them. CDR1 is SGHTA, CDR2 FQGTGA, per germline. The CDR3 is CASSLAHNTGELFF. For the CDR3, the DNA is TGTGCCAGCAGCTTAGCCCACAACACCGGGGAGCTGTTTTTT.

A remark on this clonotype: An end of the junction does not agree with germline; a read error may underlie this. This chain links TRBV9 with TRBJ1-2, with D possibly matching TRBD1 (5 bases). The germline gives CDR1 SGDLS, CDR2 YYNGEE. The CDR3 is 13 amino acids. This CDR3 is CAGSERDGYGYTF. Written as DNA, the CDR3 is TGTGCCGGCAGCGAACGGGACGGTTATGGCTACACCTTC.

This clonotype was recorded a few times. The chain couples TRBV27 to TRBJ2-7, with D possibly TRBD2 on 6 matching bases. The CDR3 loop spans 14 amino acids. Per the germline V gene, CDR1 is MNHEY and CDR2 is SMNVEV (reference sequence). V lost 1 base to trimming and J lost 5 bases, with 12 bases between them. The CDR3 coding sequence is TGTGCCAGCAGTTTATTGGAGGGACGCCACGAGCAGTACTTC. Residues: CASSLLEGRHEQYF.

This clonotype was counted at least ten times. The V gene is TRBV12-5, the J gene TRBJ2-1; D is unclear. V lost 0 bases and J 0 bases, leaving 6 bases between the germline ends. The CDR3 runs 15 residues. Germline V gene sequence: CDR1 LGHNT, CDR2 FRNRAP. Here the CDR3 reads CASGLVLSSYNEQFF. CDR3 DNA: TGTGCTAGTGGTTTGGTACTCAGCTCCTACAATGAGCAGTTCTTC. Together with reference TRBV12-5 and TRBJ2-1, the CDR3 gives the full variable domain: DARVTQTPRHKVTEMGQEVTMRCQPILGHNTVFWYRQTMMQGLELLAYFRNRAPLDDSGMPKDRFSAEMPDATLATLKIQPSEPRDSAVYFCASGLVLSSYNEQFFGPGTRLTVL.

The chain links TRBV20-1 to TRBJ1-2; TRBD1 matches 7 bases. This CDR3 has 13 residues. Germline V lookup: CDR1 DFQATT, CDR2 SNEGSKA (reference sequence). The trim removed 6 bases at V and 8 bases at J, leaving 12 bases unmatched. The CDR3 nucleotides are TGCAGTGCCCCCACGACAGGGAACCTCGGCTACACCTTC. This codes for CSAPTTGNLGYTF.

The chain uses TRBV4-3 and TRBJ1-2; D may be TRBD1 (6 bases). CDR3 length equals 15 residues. V lost 4 bases to trimming and J lost 8 bases, with 20 bases between them. The germline gives CDR1 LGHNA, CDR2 YSLEER. CDR3 coding DNA: TGCGCCAGCAGCCCAGGGGACTCCGACCCCAGGGGCTACACCTTC. Protein: CASSPGDSDPRGYTF.

Only a few counts were recorded for this clonotype. V gene TRBV13 combines with J gene TRBJ2-1; 11 bases align to TRBD2. Germline V gene lookup returns CDR1 PRHDT and CDR2 FYEKMQ (reference sequence). Trimming at V came to 0 bases and at J to 9 bases, leaving 4 bases not matched to a gene. This CDR3 has 15 residues. The CDR3 loop reads CASSLGLAGGIEQFF. For the CDR3, the DNA is TGTGCCAGCAGCTTAGGTCTAGCGGGAGGCATTGAGCAGTTCTTC. The variable domain in full, with the rest retrieved from reference TRBV13 and TRBJ2-1, is AAGVIQSPRHLIKEKRETATLKCYPIPRHDTVYWYQQGPGQDPQFLISFYEKMQSDKGSIPDRFSAQQFSDYHSELNMSSLELGDSALYFCASSLGLAGGIEQFFGPGTRLTVL.

This clonotype occurred a few times. The chain has TRBV7-2 and TRBJ2-1; 8 bases agree with TRBD2. The CDR3 extends over 14 amino acids. Germline loops: CDR1 SGHTA, CDR2 FQGNSA. J was trimmed by 8 bases and V by 5 bases; bases with no gene match: 8. CDR3 DNA: TGTGCCAGCAGCCCTGTGGGACTAGGGGATGAGCAGTTCTTC. Protein sequence: CASSPVGLGDEQFF.

The V and J genes are TRBV12-3 or TRBV12-4 and TRBJ2-7; tentatively, D is TRBD1 or TRBD2 (5 bases each). The last part of the DNA fits TRBJ2-5 better; the J call may be wrong. This CDR3 region has 13 residues. CDR3 DNA: TGTGCCAGCAGCCCCGAGGGGCGTTGGACCCAGTACTTC. Its protein is CASSPEGRWTQYF.